This T cell receptor (beta chain) was found in a study of human T cells and chemical hapten exposure. The time point was: patch test 3, about 24 weeks after DPC sensitization. The treatment denotes: therapeutic diphenylcyclopropenone sensitization with weekly scalp DPC. The germline CDR1 and CDR2 sequences are LGHNA and YSLEER. CDR3 length: 13 amino acids. The germline V and J ends were trimmed by 0 bases and 9 bases, with 9 bases remaining between them. TCRdb re-derived calls from the RACE reads in MiXCR, one entry per CDR3 protein. The sample contains about 120,000 distinct CDR3 sequences, 11% of which appear only once.

The receptor's source is a woman in her forties or fifties with alopecia areata. Some clones in this sample may be carry-over from other donors' samples. This specimen consisted of whole blood, obtained in connection with sensitization to the hapten diphenylcyclopropenone (DPC). J is TRBJ2-1 and V is TRBV4-3; D call uncertain. CDR3 protein: CASSQDLKLEQFF. The CDR3 nucleotides read TGCGCCAGCAGCCAAGATTTGAAGCTTGAGCAGTTCTTC.